This TCR beta chain was sequenced in a study of PD-1 blockade in classical Hodgkin lymphoma (dated by TCRdb to about 2020). Regarding the study in general: Nivolumab dosing was 3 mg/kg intravenously every 2 weeks, continuing until either disease progression or unacceptable toxicity. A peripheral blood immune signature of response to PD-1 blockade in classical Hodgkin lymphoma was defined using TCR beta sequencing and CyTOF. The research as a whole found: Lower diversity was observed in patients in whom nivolumab was started less than 1 year after ASCT, and these patients were excluded from later analyses so that confounding by immune reconstitution would be avoided. CD4+ but not CD8+ TCR diversity rose significantly by C4D1 (p=0.0027 vs p=0.16), most apparent in complete responders (p=0.02). Trial patients with a complete response had baseline diversity similar to that of newly diagnosed patients, while partial responders and progressors had significantly lower diversity. The study was restricted to a single clinical trial cohort, and the causes of repertoire differences, possibly disease activity or prior therapy, were left undefined. Baseline TCR diversity was reported as lower in newly diagnosed patients than in healthy donors, and lower still in relapsed/refractory patients.

Relative to germline, V is 3 bases shorter and J is 1 base shorter, with 13 bases between their ends. From the cysteine up to the phenylalanine, the CDR3 has a length of 15 residues. The entry retains the CDR3 DNA only, 45 bases that are in frame from base 1. From a lookup of the germline V gene, CDR1 and CDR2 are SGHDT and YYEEEE. The sample's time point label, in plain terms: cycle 4 day 1 (C4D1), after more than 5 weeks of nivolumab. Every trial patient had relapsed after autologous stem cell transplantation, and cohorts A, B and C differed in prior brentuximab vedotin exposure. CD8+ T cells were purified from thawed PBMCs by magnetic negative selection with a Miltenyi CD8+ T cell isolation kit. The trial cohort included fewer than 65 patients with relapsed/refractory classical Hodgkin lymphoma, and each patient had a best overall response of complete response, partial response or progressive disease. Trial patients were treated with single-agent nivolumab in the multi-cohort phase II CheckMate 205 trial. An independent review committee assessed best overall response by applying the 2007 International Working Group response criteria. Trial PBMCs were obtained immediately prior to nivolumab initiation (C1D1) and on therapy at cycle 2 day 1 and cycle 4 day 1. Peripheral blood was collected in 8 mL Vacutainer Cell Preparation Tubes, from which PBMCs were isolated by centrifugation and then cryopreserved. Purified CD4+ and CD8+ fractions were prepared only for cases with an additional available PBMC sample. Magnetically labelled cells were removed on LS columns in a quadroMACS separator, and the flow-through was retained as the purified fraction.

To note about this clone: What this receptor recognizes is not known. No clone much larger than this one lies a single base away; base qualities are absent.

Genomic DNA was isolated using the Qiagen DNeasy kit from unsorted PBMCs as well as from negatively selected CD4+ and CD8+ fractions. TCR beta CDR3 regions were subjected to amplification by immunoSEQ multiplex PCR with primers that anneal to V and J segments. A synthetic immune receptor repertoire was used to minimize amplification bias, and remaining bias was computationally removed after sequencing. On the authors' methods: Custom Python scripts were used to quantify repertoire diversity as the Shannon entropy index. Unsorted, CD4+ and CD8+ repertoires were examined separately, except in combined analyses, for which CD4+ and CD8+ sequences were merged in silico. A clone was considered expanded if an increase in frequency of at least 2-fold after treatment relative to C1D1 was found, and a pseudocount of 0.5 was applied to clones undetected at baseline. Singleton clones were defined as clones with 0 or 1 copy at C1D1, and non-singleton clones were defined as clones with 2 or more copies. By matching protein sequences in sorted samples from the same patient, clones expanded in unsorted samples were annotated as CD4+, CD8+ or unknown. Wilcoxon tests were applied to paired samples to test diversity changes from C1D1 to C4D1. TCRdb took this table from immuneACCESS and kept in-frame rearrangements with V and J called. Such tables lack part of the clones; where checked against another copy, unresolved V genes explain under half of the gap, and the rest is unexplained. From that table come the V and J calls and clone size; the DNA was used to work out D and trimming. This sample holds thousands of clones; around 73% were observed only once. The ten largest make up 10% to 15% of the sample.

The chain was built from TRBV5-6 and TRBJ1-1, with the D gene not confidently named. The sequencing here drew on CD8+ T cells from blood, taken before the fourth cycle of nivolumab. This clonotype was obtained from a human donor with classical Hodgkin lymphoma. The CDR3 region has the sequence CASSWGRLGNTEAFF. The bases read TGTGCCAGCAGCTGGGGAAGGTTGGGGAACACTGAAGCTTTCTTT.